Listed here are 16 T cell receptor beta chains from one sample, sequenced in a study of lymphopenia after photon versus proton radiotherapy. Generated by immunoSEQ multiplex PCR, the TCRdb table keeps only in-frame clones and is missing some. The data contain 160,000 or so clones, approximately 86% of them singletons. The starting material was peripheral blood, obtained from a patient treated with photon-based radiotherapy. These receptors all stem from a man aged 45-65 years with gastric cancer.

The gene calls are TRBV11-2 and TRBJ2-1, with D perhaps TRBD1 or TRBD2 (6 bases each). Trimming stripped 3 bases from V and 4 bases from J, with 10 bases between. This CDR3 spans 14 amino acids. Per the germline V gene, CDR1 is SGHAT and CDR2 is FQNNGV. CDR3 sequence (DNA): TGTGCCAGCAGCTTGGTAGGGGGGTACAATGAGCAGTTCTTC. Translation: CASSLVGGYNEQFF.

This clone was picked up a small number of times. The chain employs TRBV7-9 and TRBJ2-5, with a possible D match to TRBD1 (6 bases). The CDR3 has 15 amino acids. Trimming removed 3 bases at V and 5 bases at J, with 16 bases between. CDR1 SEHNR and CDR2 FQNEAQ come from the germline V gene (reference sequence). The DNA for the CDR3 is TGTGCCAGCAGCTTGGGGCAGGGGAACTGGGAGACCCAGTACTTC. Amino acid sequence: CASSLGQGNWETQYF.

The chain uses TRBV6-5 and TRBJ2-1; TRBD2 agrees at 7 bases. CDR1 and CDR2 from the germline V gene are MNHEY and SVGAGI. Germline trimming cut 6 bases from V and 2 bases from J; bases unmatched to any gene: 4. The CDR3 is 14 amino acids. In DNA form, the CDR3 reads TGTGCCAGCAGGTCCCTAGCGGCCTACAATGAGCAGTTCTTC. This gives the protein CASRSLAAYNEQFF.

This clone has just one count. The chain carries TRBV30 and TRBJ2-7; 7 nucleotides align to TRBD2. Trimming at V came to 2 bases and at J to 3 bases, leaving 10 bases not matched to a gene. The CDR3 totals 15 residues. Germline CDR1 is GTSNPN and CDR2 is SVGIG (reference sequence). For the CDR3, the DNA is TGTGCCTGGAGTTCTAGGGGCGGGAGAGGCTACGAGCAGTACTTC. This codes for CAWSSRGGRGYEQYF.

This sequence joins TRBV5-4 and TRBJ2-1; 10 positions agree with TRBD1. The CDR3 consists of 15 residues. Losses at the gene ends were 0 bases for V and 3 bases for J; bases not matched to a gene: 0. Germline CDR1 SGHNT, CDR2 YYREEE (reference sequence). As DNA, the CDR3 is TGTGCCAGCAGCTTGGGGGACAGGGGCTACAATGAGCAGTTCTTC. This sequence encodes CASSLGDRGYNEQFF.

V gene TRBV19 combines with J gene TRBJ1-1; D may be TRBD1 (6 bases). Trimming took off 4 bases at V and 1 base at J, with 10 bases between the two ends. The CDR3 length is 14 residues. Germline V lookup: CDR1 LNHDA, CDR2 SQIVND (reference sequence). The CDR3 nucleotides read TGTGCCAGTAGTACAGGGGCGTGGAACACTGAAGCTTTCTTT. It translates to CASSTGAWNTEAFF.

This chain uses TRBV11-2 with TRBJ2-7; 9 positions agree with TRBD2. Germline V CDR1 and CDR2: SGHAT, FQNNGV. After removal of 2 bases from V and 6 bases from J, the junction contained 17 bases not matched to a gene. The CDR3 has 18 amino acids. This CDR3 reads CASSLRGKVAGEESEQYF. The CDR3 DNA is TGTGCCAGCAGCTTACGAGGGAAAGTAGCGGGAGAAGAAAGCGAGCAGTACTTC.

The gene calls are TRBV11-2 and TRBJ1-1; D gene ambiguous. V was cut by 5 bases and J by 1 base, with 14 bases left in between. This CDR3 spans 15 amino acids. The germline CDR1 and CDR2 sequences are SGHAT and FQNNGV. CDR3 loop: CASSPFGRKNTEAFF. Here the CDR3 DNA reads TGTGCCAGCAGCCCCTTTGGAAGAAAGAACACTGAAGCTTTCTTT.

This clone has more than one count but fewer than ten. The rearrangement uses TRBV19 and TRBJ1-1; 8 bases fit TRBD1. With V trimmed by 10 bases and J by 4 bases, 8 bases remained unmatched. Looked up from germline, CDR1 is LNHDA and CDR2 is SQIVND (reference sequence). This CDR3 is 13 amino acids long. The CDR3 bases are TGTGCCACCGTGACAGGGGTTCCCACTGAAGCTTTCTTT. Protein: CATVTGVPTEAFF.

V and J are TRBV19 and TRBJ1-2; 8 bases map to TRBD1. This CDR3 contains 11 residues. From germline, CDR1 is LNHDA and CDR2 SQIVND (reference sequence). V lost 6 bases, J lost 7 bases, and 1 base stayed unmatched. The CDR3 protein is CASRDRAGYTF. CDR3 sequence (DNA): TGTGCCAGTAGGGACAGGGCTGGCTACACCTTC.

This clone has just one count. V is TRBV29-1 and J is TRBJ2-3; 7 bases match TRBD1. Germline CDR1 and CDR2: SQVTM and ANQGSEA. This CDR3 spans 11 amino acids. V was pared by 7 bases and J by 6 bases, with 4 bases of the junction left unmatched. CDR3 sequence reads: CSAEDRDTQYF. The CDR3 coding sequence is TGCAGCGCCGAGGACAGGGATACGCAGTATTTT.

The V and J genes are TRBV19 and TRBJ1-2; D ambiguous. From germline, CDR1 is LNHDA and CDR2 SQIVND (reference sequence). The CDR3 is made up of 11 amino acids. V gave up 4 bases and J gave up 4 bases, with 4 bases separating them. The CDR3: CASSTGYGYTF. The DNA for the CDR3 is TGTGCCAGTAGTACAGGCTATGGCTACACCTTC.

The chain is built from TRBV25-1 and TRBJ2-1, with D tentatively TRBD2 (7 bases). The CDR3 is made up of 15 amino acids. V dropped 1 base and J dropped 7 bases, with 14 bases sitting between them. Germline V gene sequence: CDR1 MGHDK, CDR2 SYGVNS. CDR3 in DNA: TGTGCCAGCAGTGAATTACGGGGGGCGGGTAATGAGCAGTTCTTC. Residues: CASSELRGAGNEQFF.

This clone was seen just once. The chain carries TRBV19 and TRBJ2-7, with D possibly matching TRBD2 (5 bases). This CDR3 region has 15 residues. Germline CDR1 is LNHDA and CDR2 is SQIVND (reference sequence). Trimming shortened V by 7 bases and J by 2 bases, and 18 bases separated the two germline ends. The CDR3 coding sequence is TGTGCCAGTACCCTCCGCGCTAGCACCACCTACGAGCAGTACTTC. Translated: CASTLRASTTYEQYF.

V is TRBV5-1 and J is TRBJ2-5; 9 bases map to TRBD1. Losses at the gene ends were 0 bases for V and 5 bases for J; bases not matched to a gene: 8. Germline V gene sequence: CDR1 SGHRS, CDR2 YFSETQ. The length of the CDR3 is 16 residues. In DNA, the CDR3 is TGCGCCAGCAGCTTGGTTCCCGGGACAGGGCAGGAGACCCAGTACTTC. This codes for CASSLVPGTGQETQYF.

In DNA form, the CDR3 reads TGTGCCAGCTCACCAAGGGCTAGGGGTACGGGGTCCCACGAGCAGTACTTC. Amino acid sequence: CASSPRARGTGSHEQYF. The chain uses TRBV18 and TRBJ2-7, with D perhaps matching TRBD1 or TRBD2 (5 bases each). This CDR3 is built from 17 residues. CDR1 is KGHSH and CDR2 is LQKENI in the germline V gene. V lost 2 bases and J 5 bases, leaving 22 bases between the germline ends.